This T cell receptor beta chain comes out of a study of shared clonotypes between healthy human individuals. Terminally differentiated effector memory CD45RA+ cells were left out of the naive CD8 fraction, which was CD45RO-negative and positively selected for CCR7. V lost 3 bases to trimming and J lost 1 base, with 18 bases between them. The CDR3 contains 17 residues. CDR1 KGHSH and CDR2 LQKENI come from the germline V gene. Generated by immunoSEQ multiplex PCR, the TCRdb table keeps only in-frame clones and is missing some. The data contain 600,000 or so clones, roughly 98% of them singletons. This clone has just a few counts.

Input material: naive CD8+ T cells sorted from blood. The rearrangement links TRBV18 to TRBJ1-2; D possibly corresponds to TRBD1 (5 bases). The receptor was isolated from a man aged 25 to 40 in good health. CDR3 protein: CASSPREGDPLNYGYTF. The CDR3 DNA reads TGTGCCAGCTCACCGAGAGAAGGGGACCCCCTTAACTATGGCTACACCTTC.